These 16 T cell receptor beta chains were all obtained from the same sample, sequenced in a study of T cell responses to AZD1222 COVID-19 vaccine. Only in-frame clones appear in the TCRdb table, and some are missing; sequencing was by immunoSEQ multiplex PCR. The sample records 110,000 to 150,000 clones, around 91% being singletons. This specimen consisted of peripheral blood, obtained on day 0 of AZD1222 vaccination. The receptors here all came from an adult in good health.

The rearrangement uses TRBV6-5 and TRBJ2-1; 10 bases match TRBD2. The CDR3 has 13 amino acids. The germline gives CDR1 MNHEY, CDR2 SVGAGI. With V trimmed by 10 bases and J by 5 bases, 5 bases remained unmatched. In DNA form, the CDR3 reads TGTGCCATCTTACTAGCGGGGCACAATGAGCAGTTCTTC. Amino acids: CAILLAGHNEQFF.

Of note for this clone: The sample contains more than one DNA sequence encoding this CDR3. This chain links TRBV6-4 with TRBJ2-1; TRBD2 matches 7 bases. Germline lookup yields CDR1 MRHNA and CDR2 SNTAGT. The V and J ends lost 0 bases and 3 bases, in that order; junction bases with no gene match: 2. The CDR3 length is 15 residues. The CDR3 bases are TGTGCCAGCAGTGACTCTGGCGGGGGCTACAATGAGCAGTTCTTC. This sequence encodes CASSDSGGGYNEQFF.

V gene TRBV3-1 (or the pseudogene TRBV3-2) combines with J gene TRBJ2-2; D uncertain. The CDR3 is 14 residues long. V lost 0 bases, J lost 2 bases, and 4 bases lay in between. Germline CDR1 is LGHDT and CDR2 is YNNKEL (reference sequence). CDR3 in DNA: TGTGCCAGCAGCCAAGAACTAAACACCGGGGAGCTGTTTTTT. Translation gives CASSQELNTGELFF.

The rearrangement links TRBV15 to TRBJ2-1; 9 bases are shared with TRBD1. V lost 0 bases, J lost 6 bases, and 6 bases stayed unmatched. The germline V gene encodes CDR1 LNHNV and CDR2 YYDKDF (reference sequence). The CDR3 loop spans 16 amino acids. CDR3 protein: CATSRDAQGAGNEQFF. In DNA, the CDR3 is TGTGCCACCAGCAGAGATGCACAGGGGGCCGGCAATGAGCAGTTCTTC.

This chain connects TRBV18 to TRBJ1-3, with no clear D. V was shortened by 3 bases and J by 0 bases, with 9 bases between the two germline ends. Germline CDR1 and CDR2: KGHSH and LQKENI. The length of the CDR3 is 15 residues. CDR3 in DNA: TGTGCCAGCTCACCCGGCCACCACTCTGGAAACACCATATATTTT. This gives the protein CASSPGHHSGNTIYF.

This clone is a singleton in its sample. V and J are TRBV12-5 and TRBJ2-3; D is ambiguous. V lost 5 bases and J lost 6, with 9 bases in between. Germline lookup yields CDR1 LGHNT and CDR2 FRNRAP. This CDR3 is built from 12 residues. The chain's CDR3 is CASGTMYDTQYF. The CDR3 coding sequence is TGTGCTAGTGGTACCATGTACGATACGCAGTATTTT.

This clone showed up just once. V is TRBV5-8 and J is TRBJ1-5, with D hard to call. The CDR3 runs to 11 residues. V lost 3 bases and J 5 bases, leaving 3 bases between the germline ends. The V gene's germline CDR1 is SGHTS and CDR2 YDEGEE. CDR3 sequence: CASSSYQPQHF. CDR3 DNA sequence: TGTGCCAGCAGCTCCTATCAGCCCCAGCATTTT.

The rearrangement links TRBV5-1 to TRBJ1-3; no definite D call. Trimming took 5 bases from V and 0 from J, leaving 9 bases between them. CDR3 length: 14 residues. CDR1 SGHRS and CDR2 YFSETQ come from the germline V gene. The CDR3 bases are TGCGCCAGCAGAGACATCAGCTCTGGAAACACCATATATTTT. Translating gives CASRDISSGNTIYF. The full variable domain, completed using reference TRBV5-1 and TRBJ1-3, is KAGVTQTPRYLIKTRGQQVTLSCSPISGHRSVSWYQQTPGQGLQFLFEYFSETQRNKGNFPGRFSGRQFSNSRSEMNVSTLELGDSALYLCASRDISSGNTIYFGEGSWLTVV.

This clone was seen once. In DNA form, the CDR3 reads TGTGCCAGCAGCCAAGCTGTGACAGTCAATGAGCAGTTCTTC. It is translated as CASSQAVTVNEQFF. The chain uses TRBV3-1 (or the pseudogene TRBV3-2) and TRBJ2-1, with D maybe TRBD1 (5 bases). Germline V CDR1 and CDR2: LGHDT, YNNKEL (reference sequence). The CDR3 has 14 residues. Trimming pared 1 base from V and 6 bases from J, leaving 10 bases between.

V usage is TRBV29-1 and J usage is TRBJ1-5, with a tentative D call TRBD1 (5 bases). The germline gives CDR1 SQVTM, CDR2 ANQGSEA. Trimming removed 4 bases from V and 5 bases from J, with 12 bases in between. The CDR3 is 13 residues long. The CDR3 DNA follows: TGCAGCGTTGTGGACGGGGGGGATCAGCCCCAGCATTTT. It codes for CSVVDGGDQPQHF.

The chain has TRBV27 and TRBJ2-1, with TRBD2 matching over 12 bases. V lost 0 bases, J lost 7 bases, and 4 bases stayed unmatched. Germline V gene data show CDR1 as MNHEY and CDR2 as SMNVEV (reference sequence). The CDR3 length is 16 residues. CDR3 coding DNA: TGTGCCAGCAGTTTATCCCTAGCGGGGGGGCTGAATGAGCAGTTCTTC. It is translated as CASSLSLAGGLNEQFF.

The J gene is TRBJ2-7, the V gene TRBV5-1; D unresolved. This CDR3 is built from 14 residues. Trimming left V 4 bases short and J 4 bases short, with 15 bases between. Germline CDR1 reads SGHRS; CDR2 reads YFSETQ. The CDR3 is CASSRSGVTYEQYF. The CDR3 DNA follows: TGCGCCAGCAGCCGGTCCGGAGTAACGTACGAGCAGTACTTC.

This clone was detected once. CDR3 loop: CASSLLLAPGTDEAFF. As DNA, the CDR3 is TGTGCCAGCAGCCTTTTGCTTGCTCCCGGGACAGATGAAGCTTTCTTT. The chain combines TRBV3-1 (or the pseudogene TRBV3-2) with TRBJ1-1; 7 bases map to TRBD1. Trimming took 4 bases from V and 7 from J; bases not matched to a gene: 15. The CDR3 has 16 residues. Germline V gene sequence: CDR1 LGHDT, CDR2 YNNKEL (reference sequence).

The chain employs TRBV7-8 and TRBJ1-2, with unresolved D. There are 17 residues in the CDR3. The V gene lost 2 bases and the J gene lost 4 bases, with 20 bases spanning the gap. Germline-derived CDR1 and CDR2 are SGHVS and FQNEAQ. The CDR3 coding sequence is TGTGCCAGCAGCTTACCGGGCCTCCTCGCCGAGCGCTATGGCTACACCTTC. Translated, it gives CASSLPGLLAERYGYTF.

The genes are TRBV5-4 and TRBJ2-7; 8 bases match TRBD1. The CDR3 has 14 residues. Germline V gene sequence: CDR1 SGHNT, CDR2 YYREEE (reference sequence). The trim removed 2 bases at V and 0 bases at J, leaving 1 base unmatched. This chain's CDR3 is CASSFGTGSYEQYF. CDR3 bases: TGTGCCAGCAGCTTCGGGACAGGCTCCTACGAGCAGTACTTC.

This chain links TRBV11-2 with TRBJ1-1; D remains ambiguous. The CDR3 is 15 residues long. In germline, CDR1 is SGHAT, CDR2 FQNNGV. Trimming took off 2 bases at V and 0 bases at J, with 10 bases between the two ends. CDR3 bases: TGTGCCAGCAGCTTACGTTCCCACATGAACACTGAAGCTTTCTTT. Protein: CASSLRSHMNTEAFF.